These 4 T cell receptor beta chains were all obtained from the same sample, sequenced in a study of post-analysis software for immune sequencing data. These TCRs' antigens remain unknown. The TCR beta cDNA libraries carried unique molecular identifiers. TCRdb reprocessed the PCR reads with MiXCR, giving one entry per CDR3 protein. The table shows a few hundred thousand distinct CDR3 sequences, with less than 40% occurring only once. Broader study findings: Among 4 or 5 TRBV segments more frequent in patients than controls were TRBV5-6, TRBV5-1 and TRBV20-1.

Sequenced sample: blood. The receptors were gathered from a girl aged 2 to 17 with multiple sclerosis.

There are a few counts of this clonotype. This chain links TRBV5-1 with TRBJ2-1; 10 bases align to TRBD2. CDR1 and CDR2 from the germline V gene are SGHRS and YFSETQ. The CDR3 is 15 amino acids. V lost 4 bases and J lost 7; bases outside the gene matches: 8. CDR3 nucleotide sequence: TGCGCCAGCAGCCCTCTAGCGGGGGTGTCTAATGAGCAGTTCTTC. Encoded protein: CASSPLAGVSNEQFF.

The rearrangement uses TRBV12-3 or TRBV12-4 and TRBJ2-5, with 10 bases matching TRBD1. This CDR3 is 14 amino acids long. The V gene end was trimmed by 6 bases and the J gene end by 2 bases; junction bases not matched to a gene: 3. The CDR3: CASRPGQGQETQYF. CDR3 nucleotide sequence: TGTGCCAGCAGACCGGGACAGGGGCAAGAGACCCAGTACTTC.

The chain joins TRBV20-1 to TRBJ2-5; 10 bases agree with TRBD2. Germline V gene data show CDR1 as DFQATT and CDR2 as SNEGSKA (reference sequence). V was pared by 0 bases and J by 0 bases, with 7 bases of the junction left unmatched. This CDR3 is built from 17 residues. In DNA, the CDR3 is TGCAGTGCTAGAGATCCAGCGGGGGGGTCTTACCAAGAGACCCAGTACTTC. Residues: CSARDPAGGSYQETQYF.

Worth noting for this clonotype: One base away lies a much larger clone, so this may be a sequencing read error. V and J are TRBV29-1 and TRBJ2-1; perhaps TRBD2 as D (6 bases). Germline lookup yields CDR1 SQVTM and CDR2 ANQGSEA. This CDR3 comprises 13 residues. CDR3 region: CSVEWGTSNKQFF. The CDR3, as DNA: TGCAGCGTTGAATGGGGGACTTCCAATAAGCAGTTCTTC.